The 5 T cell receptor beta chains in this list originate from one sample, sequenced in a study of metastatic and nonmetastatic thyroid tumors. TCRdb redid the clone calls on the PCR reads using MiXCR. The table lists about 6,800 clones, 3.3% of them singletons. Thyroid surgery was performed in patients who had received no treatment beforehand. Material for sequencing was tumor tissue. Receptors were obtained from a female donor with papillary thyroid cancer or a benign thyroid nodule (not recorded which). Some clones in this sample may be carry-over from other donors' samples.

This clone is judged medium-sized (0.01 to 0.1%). The CDR3: CASSLGAGAADTQYF. CDR3 nucleotide sequence: TGTGCCAGCAGCTTAGGCGCGGGGGCGGCAGATACGCAGTATTTT. The rearrangement joins TRBV7-2 to TRBJ2-3, with a weak D call TRBD2 (7 bases). The CDR3 is 15 residues long. Deletions cut 1 base from V and 4 bases from J, with 12 bases between. Per germline, CDR1 SGHTA and CDR2 FQGNSA.

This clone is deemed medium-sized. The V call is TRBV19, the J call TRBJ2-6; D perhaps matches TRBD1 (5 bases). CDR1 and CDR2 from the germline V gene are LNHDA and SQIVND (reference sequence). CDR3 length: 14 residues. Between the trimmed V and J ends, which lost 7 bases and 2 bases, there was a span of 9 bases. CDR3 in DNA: TGTGCCAGTACCAGGGCCCCTGGGGCCAACGTCCTGACTTTC. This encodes CASTRAPGANVLTF.

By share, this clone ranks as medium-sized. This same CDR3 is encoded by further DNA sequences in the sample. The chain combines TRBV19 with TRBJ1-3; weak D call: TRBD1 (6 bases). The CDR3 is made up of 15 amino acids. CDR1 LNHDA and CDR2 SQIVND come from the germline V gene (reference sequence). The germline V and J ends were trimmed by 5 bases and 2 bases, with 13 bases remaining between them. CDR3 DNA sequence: TGTGCCAGTAGTCCGACCGGGACAACTGGAAACACCATATATTTT. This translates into CASSPTGTTGNTIYF.

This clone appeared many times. This chain's CDR3 is CASSFRQGGQETQYF. Written as DNA, the CDR3 is TGTGCCAGCAGCTTTCGACAGGGGGGGCAAGAGACCCAGTACTTC. The chain links TRBV5-6 to TRBJ2-5; 9 bases are a match to TRBD1. V trimming: 2 bases; J trimming: 2 bases; junction bases outside the gene matches: 4. There are 15 residues in the CDR3. Looked up from germline, CDR1 is SGHDT and CDR2 is YYEEEE.

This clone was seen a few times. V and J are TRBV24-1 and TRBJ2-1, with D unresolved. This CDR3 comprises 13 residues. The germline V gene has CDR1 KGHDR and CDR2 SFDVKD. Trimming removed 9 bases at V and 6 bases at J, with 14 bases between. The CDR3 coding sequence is TGTGCCACCGCCTTTACCAACAGCAATGAGCAGTTCTTC. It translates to CATAFTNSNEQFF.